This entry lists 8 T cell receptor beta chains sequenced from one sample in a study of cytomegalovirus exposure and HLA in healthy donors. The PCR employed 60 Vbeta primers together with 13 Jbeta primers. TCRdb's copy holds only in-frame clones and misses some; the assay was immunoSEQ multiplex PCR. The data contain 95,000 to 150,000 clones, around three quarters of them seen just once; the ten biggest clones take up 0.95% to 1.5%. The sample taken for sequencing was PBMCs. The receptors here all came from a female donor in good health and CMV-seronegative.

This clone has a handful of counts. The chain employs TRBV6-1 and TRBJ2-7; 8 nucleotides line up with TRBD1. Per the germline V gene, CDR1 is MNHNS and CDR2 is SASEGT. Trimming removed 2 bases from V and 1 base from J; junction bases left unmatched: 4. The CDR3 spans 15 residues. The CDR3 region is CASSEPGTGSYEQYF. CDR3 bases: TGTGCCAGCAGTGAACCCGGGACAGGATCCTACGAGCAGTACTTC.

In its sample, this clone was seen once. Additional DNA sequences in this sample encode the identical CDR3. The chain recombines TRBV5-1 with TRBJ1-1; tentative D call: TRBD1 (5 bases). Germline lookup yields CDR1 SGHRS and CDR2 YFSETQ. The V end was cut by 0 bases, the J end by 5 bases, with 8 bases between. The CDR3 totals 13 residues. CDR3 bases: TGCGCCAGCAGCTTGGGGGGGAGGACTGAAGCTTTCTTT. This encodes CASSLGGRTEAFF.

The gene calls are TRBV6-5 and TRBJ1-6, with 7 bases identical to TRBD1. The CDR3 extends over 13 amino acids. Germline CDR1 and CDR2: MNHEY and SVGAGI. The V and J ends lost 8 bases and 8 bases, in that order; junction bases with no gene match: 6. Here the CDR3 reads CASHRGWDSPLHF. CDR3 in DNA: TGTGCCAGCCACAGGGGATGGGATTCACCCCTCCACTTT.

The J gene is TRBJ1-1, the V gene TRBV2, with 8 positions matching TRBD1. The CDR3 runs 16 residues. The germline gives CDR1 SNHLY, CDR2 FYNNEI. J was trimmed by 2 bases and V by 7 bases; bases with no gene match: 12. CDR3 sequence: CASNYIGTGANTEAFF. The CDR3 DNA sequence: TGTGCCAGCAACTACATAGGGACAGGCGCAAACACTGAAGCTTTCTTT. The full variable domain, its missing parts supplied by reference TRBV2 and TRBJ1-1, is EPEVTQTPSHQVTQMGQEVILRCVPISNHLYFYWYRQILGQKVEFLVSFYNNEISEKSEIFDDQFSVERPDGSNFTLKIRSTKLEDSAMYFCASNYIGTGANTEAFFGQGTRLTVV.

V and J are TRBV7-9 and TRBJ2-5; perhaps TRBD1 as D (5 bases). The V gene's germline CDR1 is SEHNR and CDR2 FQNEAQ (reference sequence). The V end lost 3 bases, the J end lost 5 bases, and 16 bases lay between the germline ends. The CDR3 runs 15 residues. The CDR3, as DNA: TGTGCCAGCAGCTTGCTAGGGGCCCTAACGGAGACCCAGTACTTC. This codes for CASSLLGALTETQYF.

The chain recombines TRBV18 with TRBJ2-7; unclear D gene. Between the trimmed V and J ends, which lost 6 bases and 0 bases, there was a span of 15 bases. Germline assignment: CDR1 KGHSH and CDR2 LQKENI. The CDR3 spans 15 residues. Written as DNA, the CDR3 is TGTGCCAGCTCCCCCAACTCCCCACTCTCCTACGAGCAGTACTTC. Protein sequence: CASSPNSPLSYEQYF. The full variable domain, rest sourced from reference TRBV18 and TRBJ2-7, is NAGVMQNPRHLVRRRGQEARLRCSPMKGHSHVYWYRQLPEEGLKFMVYLQKENIIDESGMPKERFSAEFPKEGPSILRIQQVVRGDSAAYFCASSPNSPLSYEQYFGPGTRLTVT.

The chain joins TRBV30 to TRBJ1-5, with D unclear. Germline lookup yields CDR1 GTSNPN and CDR2 SVGIG (reference sequence). This CDR3 spans 15 amino acids. V dropped 1 base and J dropped 0 bases, with 10 bases sitting between them. CDR3 sequence: CAWSDGVYSNQPQHF. The CDR3, as DNA: TGTGCCTGGAGTGACGGGGTTTATAGCAATCAGCCCCAGCATTTT.

There are a few counts of this clone. The chain links TRBV14 to TRBJ1-6; TRBD1 might be the D (6 bases). The V and J ends lost 4 bases and 7 bases respectively, with 8 bases between them. CDR3 length: 13 amino acids. Per the germline V gene, CDR1 is SGHDN and CDR2 is FVKESK. CDR3 sequence (DNA): TGTGCCAGCAGCCGGACAGCAAATTCACCCCTCCACTTT. Protein sequence: CASSRTANSPLHF.